Each of the 27 T cell receptor beta chains below was sequenced from the same sample in a study of cytomegalovirus exposure and HLA in healthy donors (dated by TCRdb to the late 2010s). Receptor libraries were prepared by the immunoSEQ multiplex PCR assay. The multiplex PCR relied on a mix of 60 forward primers for TCR Vbeta segments and 13 reverse primers for TCR Jbeta segments. As stored in TCRdb, this immuneACCESS dataset retains in-frame rearrangements with V and J assigned. A fraction of the clones does not appear; measured against another copy, unresolved V genes explain less than half of the discrepancy, and the remainder lacks a known reason. This sample lists about 150,000 clones; about three fifths were detected once. The ten largest clonotypes hold under 3% of the sample. The source material was PBMCs. The source of these receptors is a woman aged 25 to 39 in good health and CMV-seropositive.

In DNA form, the CDR3 reads TGCGCCAGCAGTGCGACTAGCGGGAGGGCCTTCACCGGGGAGCTGTTTTTT. Translated, it gives CASSATSGRAFTGELFF. V and J are TRBV10-1 and TRBJ2-2, with 14 nucleotides matching TRBD2. The CDR3 totals 17 residues. Germline V gives CDR1 WNHNN, CDR2 SYGVQD (reference sequence). Losses at the gene ends were 4 bases for V and 4 bases for J; bases not matched to a gene: 5.

The gene calls are TRBV5-1 and TRBJ2-6; 7 positions match TRBD1. The V and J ends lost 8 bases and 4 bases, in that order; junction bases with no gene match: 6. Germline V gives CDR1 SGHRS, CDR2 YFSETQ. CDR3 size: 14 residues. The CDR3 loop is CASLQGTGANVLTF. In DNA, the CDR3 is TGCGCCAGTCTACAGGGGACGGGGGCCAACGTCCTGACTTTC.

This clone appeared a few times. This chain joins TRBV6-1 and TRBJ2-2; D possibly corresponds to TRBD1 (6 bases). The CDR3 covers 16 residues. The V end lost 2 bases, the J end lost 5 bases, and 15 bases lay between the germline ends. Germline V gene data show CDR1 as MNHNS and CDR2 as SASEGT. This CDR3 is CASSESQGSGTGELFF. DNA for the CDR3: TGTGCCAGCAGTGAATCACAGGGTTCCGGAACCGGGGAGCTGTTTTTT.

The genes are TRBV6-5 and TRBJ1-2; tentative D call: TRBD1 (5 bases). The CDR3 covers 15 residues. The germline CDR1 and CDR2 sequences are MNHEY and SVGAGI. Trimming removed 2 bases from V and 4 bases from J, with 14 bases in between. The CDR3 reads CASSYGQFYGYGYTF. Written as DNA, the CDR3 is TGTGCCAGCAGTTACGGACAATTTTATGGCTATGGCTACACCTTC.

The chain joins TRBV6-9 to TRBJ2-5; 7 bases line up with TRBD2. The CDR3 loop spans 13 amino acids. Germline V CDR1 and CDR2: MNHGY, SVAAGI. Trimming removed 4 bases from V and 1 base from J; junction bases left unmatched: 0. CDR3 coding DNA: TGTGCCAGCAGTTGGGAGGGCCAAGAGACCCAGTACTTC. Protein product: CASSWEGQETQYF.

This clone was seen just once. CDR3 loop: CASSYSVSEKNIQYF. The CDR3 DNA sequence: TGTGCCAGCAGTTACTCGGTATCCGAGAAAAACATTCAGTACTTC. The chain combines TRBV6-6 with TRBJ2-4; D is undetermined. There are 15 residues in the CDR3. Germline V CDR1 and CDR2: MNHNY, SVGAGI (reference sequence). Trimming cost V 0 bases and J 4 bases, with 10 bases left between them.

The chain carries TRBV7-9 and TRBJ1-2; D gene unclear. Germline lookup yields CDR1 SEHNR and CDR2 FQNEAQ (reference sequence). The CDR3 consists of 16 residues. Trimming removed 0 bases at V and 4 bases at J, with 15 bases between. CDR3 amino acids: CASSLAPRGGSYGYTF. CDR3 coding DNA: TGTGCCAGCAGCTTAGCCCCGCGGGGTGGTAGCTATGGCTACACCTTC.

V and J are TRBV5-1 and TRBJ2-1, with 10 bases identical to TRBD2. Germline CDR1 is SGHRS and CDR2 is YFSETQ. This CDR3 comprises 16 residues. The J segment lost 6 bases and the V segment lost 4 bases, leaving 10 bases of the junction unmatched. The CDR3 region has the DNA TGCGCCAGCAGCCCTCTAGCGGGGGAAAGGGGCAATGAGCAGTTCTTC. It translates to CASSPLAGERGNEQFF. Looking up the rest from reference TRBV5-1 and TRBJ2-1 gives the full variable domain: KAGVTQTPRYLIKTRGQQVTLSCSPISGHRSVSWYQQTPGQGLQFLFEYFSETQRNKGNFPGRFSGRQFSNSRSEMNVSTLELGDSALYLCASSPLAGERGNEQFFGPGTRLTVL.

The J gene is TRBJ1-6, the V gene TRBV27; no clear D gene. CDR1 is MNHEY, CDR2 SMNVEV, per germline (reference sequence). Trimming pared 2 bases from V and 7 bases from J, leaving 12 bases between. This CDR3 contains 15 residues. CDR3 amino acids: CASSLTRVGNSPLHF. DNA for the CDR3: TGTGCCAGCAGTTTAACTAGGGTGGGAAATTCACCCCTCCACTTT.

CDR3 coding DNA: TGTGCCAGCACTCCGGGACAGGGAAACGAGCAGTACTTC. This translates into CASTPGQGNEQYF. The chain is built from TRBV13 and TRBJ2-5, with TRBD1 matching 9 bases. With the DNA end fitting TRBJ2-7 better, the J assignment may be wrong. The germline gives CDR1 PRHDT, CDR2 FYEKMQ (reference sequence). This CDR3 is built from 13 residues.

The chain is built from TRBV2 and TRBJ1-6; D perhaps matches TRBD1 (5 bases). V dropped 4 bases and J dropped 5 bases, with 9 bases sitting between them. This CDR3 contains 14 residues. The germline V gene encodes CDR1 SNHLY and CDR2 FYNNEI. The CDR3 loop reads CASSVTGDNSPLHF. Here the CDR3 DNA reads TGTGCCAGCAGTGTTACAGGAGATAATTCACCCCTCCACTTT.

CDR3 nucleotide sequence: TGTGCCAGTGGAAAGCGGGGGGCCTCAGATACGCAGTATTTT. Translating gives CASGKRGASDTQYF. This chain uses TRBV19 with TRBJ2-3; 9 nucleotides agree with TRBD2. CDR1 is LNHDA and CDR2 is SQIVND in the germline V gene (reference sequence). The CDR3 totals 14 residues. J was trimmed by 4 bases and V by 8 bases; bases with no gene match: 7.

V usage is TRBV7-8 and J usage is TRBJ2-1; D not resolved. Germline V CDR1 and CDR2: SGHVS, FQNEAQ. The length of the CDR3 is 13 residues. V lost 4 bases and J lost 6, with 10 bases in between. The CDR3 coding sequence is TGTGCCAGCAGCTCACGGCGGATCAATGAGCAGTTCTTC. This encodes CASSSRRINEQFF.

The chain links TRBV6-1 to TRBJ2-3; 9 nucleotides match TRBD1. V was pared by 0 bases and J by 2 bases, with 3 bases of the junction left unmatched. The CDR3 sequence is 16 residues long. The germline gives CDR1 MNHNS, CDR2 SASEGT. Written as DNA, the CDR3 is TGTGCCAGCAGTGAAGCCTGGACAGGGGCCACAGATACGCAGTATTTT. Amino acids: CASSEAWTGATDTQYF.

This clone was counted between two and nine times. The chain combines TRBV28 with TRBJ1-5; a weak D match, TRBD1 (6 bases). V was clipped by 5 bases and J by 0 bases, with 11 bases between them. The CDR3 runs to 15 residues. Germline CDR1 and CDR2: MDHEN and SYDVKM. For the CDR3, the DNA is TGTGCCAGCAGTGGGGGCTTTTATAGCAATCAGCCCCAGCATTTT. This sequence encodes CASSGGFYSNQPQHF.

The rearrangement uses TRBV7-8 and TRBJ2-7, with D perhaps matching TRBD2 (5 bases). Trimming left V 6 bases short and J 0 bases short, with 12 bases between. Per the germline V gene, CDR1 is SGHVS and CDR2 is FQNEAQ. The CDR3 covers 14 residues. CDR3 bases: TGTGCCAGCAGTCTCACCGGGATCTCCTACGAGCAGTACTTC. Amino acids: CASSLTGISYEQYF.

The chain is built from TRBV7-9 and TRBJ2-3; no clear D. Germline V CDR1 and CDR2: SEHNR, FQNEAQ (reference sequence). The ends were cut back, 6 bases at V and 3 bases at J, with 13 bases in the middle. The CDR3 consists of 14 residues. The CDR3 bases are TGTGCCAGCAGTTTCACTGAAGTAACAGATACGCAGTATTTT. This gives the protein CASSFTEVTDTQYF.

In its sample, this clone was seen a few times. V is TRBV6-1 and J is TRBJ2-7; the D is unclear. V lost 6 bases and J lost 0, with 6 bases in between. The CDR3 length is 12 residues. CDR1 is MNHNS, CDR2 SASEGT, per germline. The CDR3 DNA follows: TGTGCCAGCAGGTTCAGCTCCTACGAGCAGTACTTC. Protein product: CASRFSSYEQYF.

J is TRBJ2-1 and V is TRBV7-2; maybe TRBD2 (7 bases). V was clipped by 4 bases and J by 3 bases, with 10 bases between them. CDR3 length: 14 amino acids. The V gene's germline CDR1 is SGHTA and CDR2 FQGNSA. CDR3 bases: TGTGCCAGCAGCTCGGGGGGCGTCTACAATGAGCAGTTCTTC. Its translation: CASSSGGVYNEQFF.

This clone has just a few counts. The V gene is TRBV11-2, the J gene TRBJ2-1; 10 bases fit TRBD1. Per germline, CDR1 SGHAT and CDR2 FQNNGV. CDR3 length: 15 amino acids. V lost 6 bases, J lost 10 bases, and 12 bases stayed unmatched. CDR3: CASRPGTGVFREQFF. CDR3 bases: TGTGCCAGCAGGCCTGGGACAGGGGTTTTCCGGGAGCAGTTCTTC.

The chain has TRBV20-1 and TRBJ2-1; the D gene is possibly TRBD2 (5 bases). In germline, CDR1 is DFQATT, CDR2 SNEGSKA (reference sequence). The CDR3 runs to 11 residues. V was clipped by 3 bases and J by 10 bases, with 10 bases between them. CDR3 in DNA: TGCAGTGCTAGGGCGGGTAGCGAGCAGTTCTTC. It specifies CSARAGSEQFF.

This clone came up a few times. This chain joins TRBV5-1 and TRBJ1-3, with D possibly being TRBD1 (5 bases). Looked up from germline, CDR1 is SGHRS and CDR2 is YFSETQ. V was clipped by 0 bases and J by 4 bases, with 17 bases between them. The CDR3 extends over 17 amino acids. As DNA, the CDR3 is TGCGCCAGCAGCTTGGGACAGTTGGATTTTGGGGGAAACACCATATATTTT. Amino acids: CASSLGQLDFGGNTIYF.

The chain employs TRBV7-9 and TRBJ2-1, with 12 bases fitting TRBD1. Germline V gene lookup returns CDR1 SEHNR and CDR2 FQNEAQ (reference sequence). This CDR3 has 19 residues. V was clipped by 4 bases and J by 7 bases; unmatched bases: 17. The CDR3 DNA reads TGTGCCAGCAGCTCACCGGGACAGGGGGCTCCCCGGACGTATAATGAGCAGTTCTTC. It translates to CASSSPGQGAPRTYNEQFF. The variable domain in full, with the rest retrieved from reference TRBV7-9 and TRBJ2-1, is DTGVSQNPRHKITKRGQNVTFRCDPISEHNRLYWYRQTLGQGPEFLTYFQNEAQLEKSRLLSDRFSAERPKGSFSTLEIQRTEQGDSAMYLCASSSPGQGAPRTYNEQFFGPGTRLTVL.

A few counts support this clone. V is TRBV28 and J is TRBJ1-5, with a weak D call TRBD1 (6 bases). The CDR3 contains 15 residues. V lost 5 bases to trimming and J lost 5 bases, with 16 bases between them. The V gene's germline CDR1 is MDHEN and CDR2 SYDVKM. Written as DNA, the CDR3 is TGTGCCAGCAGTCCCGGGGACACCCCTCATCAGCCCCAGCATTTT. Translating it yields CASSPGDTPHQPQHF.

This chain links TRBV27 with TRBJ1-1; 9 nucleotides match TRBD1. The CDR3 is made up of 19 amino acids. CDR1 is MNHEY, CDR2 SMNVEV, per germline (reference sequence). In DNA, the CDR3 is TGTCCAAACTCTAAGAATTGCCCCGGGACAGGGAGTAGGAACACTGAAGCTTTCTTT. Translating it yields CPNSKNCPGTGSRNTEAFF.

This clone was seen only a few times. The J gene is TRBJ2-3, the V gene TRBV19; 8 nucleotides align to TRBD2. Germline V gene lookup returns CDR1 LNHDA and CDR2 SQIVND (reference sequence). V dropped 1 base and J dropped 2; count of bases not matched to a gene: 8. The length of the CDR3 is 17 residues. The CDR3 protein is CASSIGSSSGYTDTQYF. CDR3 coding DNA: TGTGCCAGTAGTATAGGTTCCTCTAGCGGGTACACAGATACGCAGTATTTT.

The chain recombines TRBV10-1 with TRBJ2-5; 8 bases map to TRBD2. CDR1 is WNHNN and CDR2 is SYGVQD in the germline V gene (reference sequence). The CDR3 runs to 15 residues. The V gene end was trimmed by 3 bases and the J gene end by 2 bases; junction bases not matched to a gene: 5. The CDR3 nucleotides are TGCGCCAGCAGTGAAGGATCTAGCGGGCAAGAGACCCAGTACTTC. Translating it yields CASSEGSSGQETQYF.